These 22 T cell receptor beta chains were sequenced from one sample in a study of blood T cell repertoires in COVID-19. Data came from immunoSEQ multiplex PCR; TCRdb stores just in-frame clones and leaves some out. The table lists tens of thousands of clones, about 83% of them singletons. The specimen sequenced was peripheral blood. These receptors all stem from a human donor in a cohort sampled during active COVID-19.

This clone was picked up many times. V and J are TRBV27 and TRBJ2-2; 11 nucleotides agree with TRBD1. CDR3 length: 16 amino acids. Germline CDR1 is MNHEY and CDR2 is SMNVEV (reference sequence). V gave up 5 bases and J gave up 5 bases; unmatched junction bases: 7. In DNA form, the CDR3 reads TGTGCCAGCAGTAGGACAGGGGGCGCGGGGACCGGGGAGCTGTTTTTT. Its translation: CASSRTGGAGTGELFF.

CDR3 coding DNA: TGTGCCAGCCTATACCCCTCCTCCTACGAGCAGTACTTC. Translation: CASLYPSSYEQYF. The chain links TRBV7-2 to TRBJ2-7; D is ambiguous. V gave up 8 bases and J gave up 0 bases, with 11 bases separating them. Germline assignment: CDR1 SGHTA and CDR2 FQGNSA. The CDR3 is made up of 13 amino acids.

This chain connects TRBV29-1 to TRBJ2-5; 9 bases match TRBD2. V shed 3 bases, J shed 5 bases, and the junction held 7 bases outside the gene matches. Germline CDR1 reads SQVTM; CDR2 reads ANQGSEA. This CDR3 is built from 14 residues. The CDR3 sequence: CSVDPAGGAETQYF. CDR3 in DNA: TGCAGCGTTGATCCAGCGGGGGGTGCTGAGACCCAGTACTTC. Full variable domain (outside the CDR3, taken from reference TRBV29-1 and TRBJ2-5): SAVISQKPSRDICQRGTSLTIQCQVDSQVTMMFWYRQQPGQSLTLIATANQGSEATYESGFVIDKFPISRPNLTFSTLTVSNMSPEDSSIYLCSVDPAGGAETQYFGPGTRLLVL.

V usage is TRBV7-5 and J usage is TRBJ1-1; the tabulated D call, TRBD1, remains unverified against the DNA. TRBV7-5 corresponds to a pseudogene. The CDR3 consists of 16 residues. For the CDR3, the DNA is TGTGCCAGAAGCCCAAAAGGGCAGGGGGGTCACACTGAAGCTTTCTTT. Translated, it gives CARSPKGQGGHTEAFF.

The chain carries TRBV28 and TRBJ2-6; D is perhaps TRBD2 (6 bases). This CDR3 spans 15 amino acids. Between the trimmed V and J ends, which lost 5 bases and 1 base, there was a span of 9 bases. From germline, CDR1 is MDHEN and CDR2 SYDVKM. The CDR3 loop is CASSARGSGANVLTF. The CDR3 DNA sequence: TGTGCCAGCAGTGCACGGGGGTCTGGGGCCAACGTCCTGACTTTC. Variable domain in full (rest from reference TRBV28 and TRBJ2-6): DVKVTQSSRYLVKRTGEKVFLECVQDMDHENMFWYRQDPGLGLRLIYFSYDVKMKEKGDIPEGYSVSREKKERFSLILESASTNQTSMYLCASSARGSGANVLTFGAGSRLTVL.

CDR3 sequence: CASSLAGGQLGNIQYF. The CDR3 region has the DNA TGTGCCAGCAGCTTGGCTGGGGGACAGCTGGGAAACATTCAGTACTTC. The genes are TRBV5-5 and TRBJ2-4; 7 positions agree with TRBD1. Trimming at V came to 0 bases and at J to 6 bases, leaving 9 bases not matched to a gene. Germline-derived CDR1 and CDR2 are SGHKS and YYEKEE (reference sequence). CDR3 length equals 16 residues.

The chain links TRBV11-2 to TRBJ2-3, with a weak D call TRBD2 (5 bases). The CDR3 length is 16 residues. The germline V gene has CDR1 SGHAT and CDR2 FQNNGV. The V gene lost 5 bases and the J gene lost 2 bases, with 17 bases spanning the gap. In DNA, the CDR3 is TGTGCCAGCAGCCGACGACACGGGGTGAACACAGATACGCAGTATTTT. Translated, it gives CASSRRHGVNTDTQYF.

This chain uses TRBV3-1 (or the pseudogene TRBV3-2) with TRBJ1-6; 10 positions match TRBD1. The CDR3 extends over 14 amino acids. CDR1 and CDR2 (germline): LGHDT, YNNKEL (reference sequence). V shed 4 bases, J shed 10 bases, and the junction held 4 bases outside the gene matches. This chain's CDR3 is CASSLGTGESPLHF. CDR3 nucleotides: TGTGCCAGCAGCCTTGGGACAGGGGAATCACCCCTCCACTTT.

The chain has TRBV15 and TRBJ2-3; perhaps TRBD2 as D (5 bases). V lost 3 bases and J lost 9, with 10 bases in between. This CDR3 has 12 residues. Germline V gene sequence: CDR1 LNHNV, CDR2 YYDKDF (reference sequence). CDR3 sequence (DNA): TGTGCCACCAGCAGTATAGGAGGAACGCAGTATTTT. As protein: CATSSIGGTQYF.

The chain carries TRBV7-9 and TRBJ2-3, with 9 bases matching TRBD2. The V and J ends lost 8 bases and 4 bases, in that order; junction bases with no gene match: 16. The CDR3 is 17 amino acids. The germline V gene has CDR1 SEHNR and CDR2 FQNEAQ (reference sequence). The DNA for the CDR3 is TGTGCCAGCGTCTTCACCTCGGCGGGAGGGTTAGCAGATACGCAGTATTTT. This gives the protein CASVFTSAGGLADTQYF.

This clone was found once. The chain uses TRBV19 and TRBJ2-3, with TRBD2 matching over 8 bases. Germline loops: CDR1 LNHDA, CDR2 SQIVND (reference sequence). The trim removed 6 bases at V and 0 bases at J, leaving 5 bases unmatched. The CDR3 loop spans 15 amino acids. The CDR3 loop is CASREAGGSTDTQYF. The DNA for the CDR3 is TGTGCCAGTAGGGAGGCGGGGGGAAGCACAGATACGCAGTATTTT.

The chain carries TRBV25-1 and TRBJ1-1, with a possible D match to TRBD1 (6 bases). The V gene's germline CDR1 is MGHDK and CDR2 SYGVNS. V shed 2 bases and J shed 1 base, with 17 bases lying between them. The CDR3 extends over 17 amino acids. CDR3 amino acids: CASSEGGGAGANTEAFF. Here the CDR3 DNA reads TGTGCCAGCAGTGAAGGAGGGGGGGCAGGGGCGAACACTGAAGCTTTCTTT.

On this clone: A much larger clone differs from this one at a single base, so this may be a read error. The V and J genes are TRBV5-1 and TRBJ1-1; D is perhaps TRBD1 (6 bases). Germline V CDR1 and CDR2: SGHRS, YFSETQ. The CDR3 covers 13 residues. Trimming cost V 3 bases and J 1 base, with 7 bases left between them. The CDR3 sequence: CASSSQGNTEAFF. CDR3 sequence (DNA): TGCGCCAGCAGCTCACAGGGGAACACTGAAGCTTTCTTT.

The chain links TRBV2 to TRBJ1-5; maybe TRBD1 (5 bases). The CDR3 totals 12 residues. CDR1 and CDR2 (germline): SNHLY, FYNNEI. Trimming removed 2 bases from V and 9 bases from J, with 8 bases in between. The CDR3 sequence is CASSERGLPQHF. The CDR3, as DNA: TGTGCCAGCAGTGAACGGGGGTTGCCCCAGCATTTT.

The V gene is TRBV14, the J gene TRBJ1-2; D is possibly TRBD1 (6 bases). Germline V CDR1 and CDR2: SGHDN, FVKESK. This CDR3 contains 14 residues. Trimming took 6 bases from V and 4 from J, leaving 15 bases between them. The chain's CDR3 is CASSQQGTSYGYTF. CDR3 nucleotide sequence: TGTGCCAGCAGTCAACAGGGTACGAGCTATGGCTACACCTTC.

The rearrangement links TRBV7-9 to TRBJ2-1; TRBD1 matches 8 bases. Unmatched junction bases numbered 5, after V lost 0 bases and J lost 1 base. Per the germline V gene, CDR1 is SEHNR and CDR2 is FQNEAQ (reference sequence). The CDR3 sequence is 17 residues long. CDR3 sequence: CASSLALGTGSYNEQFF. DNA for the CDR3: TGTGCCAGCAGCTTAGCCCTCGGGACAGGATCCTACAATGAGCAGTTCTTC.

This chain connects TRBV5-1 to TRBJ1-6, with D uncertain. CDR3 size: 14 residues. Trimming left V 1 base short and J 7 bases short, with 9 bases between. Germline-derived CDR1 and CDR2 are SGHRS and YFSETQ. The CDR3 reads CASSLNFQNSPLHF. The CDR3, as DNA: TGCGCCAGCAGCTTGAATTTTCAGAATTCACCCCTCCACTTT. Full variable domain (outside the CDR3, taken from reference TRBV5-1 and TRBJ1-6): KAGVTQTPRYLIKTRGQQVTLSCSPISGHRSVSWYQQTPGQGLQFLFEYFSETQRNKGNFPGRFSGRQFSNSRSEMNVSTLELGDSALYLCASSLNFQNSPLHFGNGTRLTVT.

The rearrangement uses TRBV6-5 and TRBJ1-2; D not resolved. The V end lost 4 bases, the J end lost 5 bases, and 14 bases lay between the germline ends. Germline CDR1 reads MNHEY; CDR2 reads SVGAGI. The CDR3 length is 14 residues. The CDR3 here is CASSLSEDLYGYTF. DNA for the CDR3: TGTGCCAGCAGTTTATCAGAGGACTTGTATGGCTACACCTTC.

This chain uses TRBV19 with TRBJ1-1; D is perhaps TRBD1 (6 bases). Germline V gene sequence: CDR1 LNHDA, CDR2 SQIVND (reference sequence). Trimming took off 7 bases at V and 0 bases at J, with 12 bases between the two ends. The CDR3 has 14 amino acids. The CDR3: CASTDGQMNTEAFF. The CDR3 DNA reads TGTGCCAGTACTGACGGACAGATGAACACTGAAGCTTTCTTT.

This clone was recorded a few times. The CDR3: CASSMSAPWVTEAFF. CDR3 DNA sequence: TGCGCCAGCAGTATGAGCGCGCCCTGGGTCACTGAAGCTTTCTTT. This chain links TRBV5-1 with TRBJ1-1, with D uncertain. V was cut by 5 bases and J by 4 bases, with 18 bases left in between. The germline V gene encodes CDR1 SGHRS and CDR2 YFSETQ. This CDR3 has 15 residues.

This rearrangement joins TRBV18 to TRBJ1-1; tentative D call: TRBD1 (6 bases). The CDR3 sequence is 14 residues long. The V end lost 3 bases, the J end lost 6 bases, and 14 bases lay between the germline ends. In germline, CDR1 is KGHSH, CDR2 LQKENI. The CDR3 region has the DNA TGTGCCAGCTCACCCGTAAGCAGGGGCCCTGAAGCTTTCTTT. Translated: CASSPVSRGPEAFF.

The chain links TRBV7-9 to TRBJ2-1; D perhaps matches TRBD2 (6 bases). V gave up 4 bases and J gave up 12 bases, with 10 bases separating them. CDR3 size: 11 residues. The germline V gene has CDR1 SEHNR and CDR2 FQNEAQ (reference sequence). The CDR3 sequence: CASSYGGGQFF. The CDR3 DNA sequence: TGTGCCAGCAGCTATGGGGGAGGGCAGTTCTTC.